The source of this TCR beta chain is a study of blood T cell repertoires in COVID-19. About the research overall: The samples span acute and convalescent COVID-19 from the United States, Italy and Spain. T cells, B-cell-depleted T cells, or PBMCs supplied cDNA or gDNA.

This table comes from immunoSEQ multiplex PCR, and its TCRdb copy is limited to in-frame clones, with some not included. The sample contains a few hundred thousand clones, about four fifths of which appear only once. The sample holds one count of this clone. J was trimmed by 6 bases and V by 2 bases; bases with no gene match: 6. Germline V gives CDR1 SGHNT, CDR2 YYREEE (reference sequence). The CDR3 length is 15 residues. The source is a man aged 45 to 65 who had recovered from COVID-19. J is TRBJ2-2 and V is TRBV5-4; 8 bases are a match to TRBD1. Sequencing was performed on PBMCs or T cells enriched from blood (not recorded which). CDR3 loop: CASSLVTGVSGELFF. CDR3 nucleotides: TGTGCCAGCAGCTTAGTGACAGGGGTTTCCGGGGAGCTGTTTTTT.